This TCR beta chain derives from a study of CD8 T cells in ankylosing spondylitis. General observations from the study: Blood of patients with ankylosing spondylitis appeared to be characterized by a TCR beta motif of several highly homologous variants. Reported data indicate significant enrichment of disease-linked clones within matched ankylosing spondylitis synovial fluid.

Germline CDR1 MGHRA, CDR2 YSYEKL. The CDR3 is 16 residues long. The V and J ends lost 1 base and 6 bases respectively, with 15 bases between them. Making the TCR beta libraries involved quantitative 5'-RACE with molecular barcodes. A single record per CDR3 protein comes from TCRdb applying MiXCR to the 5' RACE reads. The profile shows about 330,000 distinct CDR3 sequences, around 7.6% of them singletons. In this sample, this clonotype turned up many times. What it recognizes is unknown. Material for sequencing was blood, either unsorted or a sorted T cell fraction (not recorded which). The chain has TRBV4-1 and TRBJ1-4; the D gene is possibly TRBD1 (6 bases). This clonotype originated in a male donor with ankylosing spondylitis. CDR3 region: CASSQGGGGNYEKLFF. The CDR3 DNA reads TGCGCCAGCAGCCAAGGTGGAGGGGGGAACTATGAAAAACTGTTTTTT.